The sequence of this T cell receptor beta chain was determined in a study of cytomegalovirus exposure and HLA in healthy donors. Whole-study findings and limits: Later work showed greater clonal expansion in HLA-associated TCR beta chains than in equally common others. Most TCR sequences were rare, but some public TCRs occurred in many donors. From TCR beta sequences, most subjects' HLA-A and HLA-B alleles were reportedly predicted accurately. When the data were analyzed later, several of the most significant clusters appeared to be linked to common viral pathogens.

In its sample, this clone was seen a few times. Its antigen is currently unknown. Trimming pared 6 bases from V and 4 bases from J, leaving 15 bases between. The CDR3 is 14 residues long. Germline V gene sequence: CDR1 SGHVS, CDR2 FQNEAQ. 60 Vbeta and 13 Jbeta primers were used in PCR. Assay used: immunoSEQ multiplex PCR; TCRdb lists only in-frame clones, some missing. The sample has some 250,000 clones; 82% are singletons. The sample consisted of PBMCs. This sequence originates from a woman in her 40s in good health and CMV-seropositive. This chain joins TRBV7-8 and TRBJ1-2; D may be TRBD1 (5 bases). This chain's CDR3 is CASSKNQGSYGYTF. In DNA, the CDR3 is TGTGCCAGCAGTAAAAACCAGGGTAGCTATGGCTACACCTTC.